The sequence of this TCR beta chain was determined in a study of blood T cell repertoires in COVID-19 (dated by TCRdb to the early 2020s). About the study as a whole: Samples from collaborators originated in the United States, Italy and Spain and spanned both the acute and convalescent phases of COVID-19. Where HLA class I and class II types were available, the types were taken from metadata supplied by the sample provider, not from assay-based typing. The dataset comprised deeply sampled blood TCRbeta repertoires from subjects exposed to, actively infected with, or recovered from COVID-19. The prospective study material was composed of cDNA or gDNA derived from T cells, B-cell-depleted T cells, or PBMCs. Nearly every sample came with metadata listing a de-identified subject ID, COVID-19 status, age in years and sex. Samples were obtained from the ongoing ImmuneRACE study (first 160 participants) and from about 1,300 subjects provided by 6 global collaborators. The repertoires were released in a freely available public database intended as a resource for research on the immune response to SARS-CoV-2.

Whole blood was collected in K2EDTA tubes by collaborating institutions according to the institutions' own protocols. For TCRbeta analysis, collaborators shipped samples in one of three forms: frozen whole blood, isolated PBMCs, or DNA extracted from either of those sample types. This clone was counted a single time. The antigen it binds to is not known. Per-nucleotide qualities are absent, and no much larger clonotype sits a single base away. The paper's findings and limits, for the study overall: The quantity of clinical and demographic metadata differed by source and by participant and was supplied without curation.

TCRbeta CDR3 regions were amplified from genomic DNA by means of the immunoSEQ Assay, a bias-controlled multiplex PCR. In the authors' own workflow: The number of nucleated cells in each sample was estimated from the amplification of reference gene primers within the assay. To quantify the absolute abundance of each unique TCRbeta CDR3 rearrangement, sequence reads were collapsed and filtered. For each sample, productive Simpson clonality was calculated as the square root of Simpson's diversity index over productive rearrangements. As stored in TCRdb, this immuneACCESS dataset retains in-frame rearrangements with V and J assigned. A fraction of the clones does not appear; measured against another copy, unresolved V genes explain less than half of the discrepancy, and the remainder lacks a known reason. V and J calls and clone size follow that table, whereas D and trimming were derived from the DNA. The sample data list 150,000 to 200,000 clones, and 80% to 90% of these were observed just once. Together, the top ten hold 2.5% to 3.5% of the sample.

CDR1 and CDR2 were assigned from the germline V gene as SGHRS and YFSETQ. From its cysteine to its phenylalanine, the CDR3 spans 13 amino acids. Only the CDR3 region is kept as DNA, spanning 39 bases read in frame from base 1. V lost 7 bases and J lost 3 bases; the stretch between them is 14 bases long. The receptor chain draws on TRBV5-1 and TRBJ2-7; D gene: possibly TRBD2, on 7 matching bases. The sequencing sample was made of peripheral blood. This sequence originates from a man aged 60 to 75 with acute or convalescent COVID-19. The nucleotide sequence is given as TGCGCCAGCTGCCAAGGGGGGGGCTACGAGCAGTACTTC. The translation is CASCQGGGYEQYF.